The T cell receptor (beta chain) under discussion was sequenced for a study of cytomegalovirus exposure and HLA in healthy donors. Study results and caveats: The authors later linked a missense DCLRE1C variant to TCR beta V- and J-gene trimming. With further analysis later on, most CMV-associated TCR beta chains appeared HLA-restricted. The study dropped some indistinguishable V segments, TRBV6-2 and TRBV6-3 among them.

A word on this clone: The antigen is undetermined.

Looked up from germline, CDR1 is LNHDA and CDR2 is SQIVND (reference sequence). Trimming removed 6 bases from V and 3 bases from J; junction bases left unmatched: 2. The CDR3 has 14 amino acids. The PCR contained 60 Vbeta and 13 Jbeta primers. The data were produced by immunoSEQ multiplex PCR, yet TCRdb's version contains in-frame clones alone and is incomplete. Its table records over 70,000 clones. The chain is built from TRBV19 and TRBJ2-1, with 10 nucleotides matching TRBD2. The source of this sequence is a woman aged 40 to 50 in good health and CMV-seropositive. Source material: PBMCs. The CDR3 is CASSPSGGYNEQFF. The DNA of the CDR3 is TGTGCCAGTAGCCCTAGCGGGGGCTACAATGAGCAGTTCTTC. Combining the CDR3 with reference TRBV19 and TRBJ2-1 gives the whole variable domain DGGITQSPKYLFRKEGQNVTLSCEQNLNHDAMYWYRQDPGQGLRLIYYSQIVNDFQKGDIAEGYSVSREKKESFPLTVTSAQKNPTAFYLCASSPSGGYNEQFFGPGTRLTVL.